A single sample is the source of the 30 T cell receptor beta chains below, sequenced in a study of blood T cell repertoires in COVID-19. TCRdb keeps only in-frame clones here, not all; method: immunoSEQ multiplex PCR. Of 95,000 to 150,000 clones listed, about 81% are singletons. The specimen sequenced was peripheral blood. The source of these receptors is a man aged 25-45 years with COVID-19, enrolled during active disease.

The V gene is TRBV5-8, the J gene TRBJ2-5; 8 positions agree with TRBD1. V trimming: 2 bases; J trimming: 5 bases; junction bases outside the gene matches: 8. CDR3 length: 15 residues. CDR1 is SGHTS and CDR2 is YDEGEE in the germline V gene. CDR3 in amino acids: CASSFDRGSFETQYF. DNA of the CDR3: TGTGCCAGCAGCTTTGACAGGGGATCCTTTGAGACCCAGTACTTC.

The genes are TRBV11-3 and TRBJ1-2; 7 bases are a match to TRBD1. Trimming cost V 4 bases and J 0 bases; bases outside gene matches: 8. CDR1 SGHNT and CDR2 YENEEA come from the germline V gene. The CDR3 runs to 16 residues. The CDR3 DNA is TGTGCCAGCAGCTACAGGGGTCGGGGAGCTAACTATGGCTACACCTTC. This translates into CASSYRGRGANYGYTF.

This chain uses TRBV6-1 with TRBJ1-1, with D unclear. Trimming pared 2 bases from V and 5 bases from J, leaving 18 bases between. The length of the CDR3 is 16 residues. Germline CDR1 is MNHNS and CDR2 is SASEGT. CDR3 nucleotides: TGTGCCAGCAGTGAATATCAGTCGGAGGGAGGGACTGAAGCTTTCTTT. The encoded protein is CASSEYQSEGGTEAFF.

This sequence joins TRBV18 and TRBJ2-5; D not resolved. The length of the CDR3 is 13 residues. V shed 0 bases and J shed 5 bases, with 7 bases lying between them. Germline lookup yields CDR1 KGHSH and CDR2 LQKENI. The CDR3 here is CASSPPVRETQYF. For the CDR3, the DNA is TGTGCCAGCTCACCACCCGTGAGGGAGACCCAGTACTTC.

This chain connects TRBV4-1 to TRBJ1-1; D gene unclear. The germline V and J ends were trimmed by 1 base and 0 bases, with 15 bases remaining between them. The CDR3 runs 17 residues. Germline CDR1 MGHRA, CDR2 YSYEKL. For the CDR3, the DNA is TGCGCCAGCAGCCAAGGCGCACAGTTCCTTATGAACACTGAAGCTTTCTTT. It codes for CASSQGAQFLMNTEAFF.

The V gene is TRBV5-4, the J gene TRBJ2-7, with TRBD2 matching over 10 bases. The CDR3 sequence is 16 residues long. Germline V gene sequence: CDR1 SGHNT, CDR2 YYREEE (reference sequence). The V segment lost 3 bases and the J segment 4 bases; nucleotides outside the gene matches: 10. CDR3 DNA: TGTGCCAGCAGCTACCTACAAACTAGCGGGGATTACGAGCAGTACTTC. Translation gives CASSYLQTSGDYEQYF.

There are a few counts of this clone. V is TRBV28 and J is TRBJ1-2, with 7 bases identical to TRBD1. CDR1 is MDHEN and CDR2 is SYDVKM in the germline V gene. The CDR3 is made up of 17 amino acids. V lost 4 bases to trimming and J lost 2 bases; unmatched junction nucleotides: 13. CDR3 sequence: CASSSFGTAEINYGYTF. CDR3 in DNA: TGTGCCAGCAGTTCCTTCGGGACAGCCGAGATAAACTATGGCTACACCTTC.

The chain employs TRBV4-3 and TRBJ2-3; maybe TRBD2 (6 bases). Germline CDR1 is LGHNA and CDR2 is YSLEER. The CDR3 is 15 amino acids. Trimming left V 0 bases short and J 4 bases short, with 11 bases between. The CDR3 DNA sequence: TGCGCCAGCAGCCAAGAGTGGAGGGTGGCAGATACGCAGTATTTT. It translates to CASSQEWRVADTQYF.

This chain links TRBV5-1 with TRBJ2-3; a possible D gene is TRBD2 (7 bases). Germline CDR1 is SGHRS and CDR2 is YFSETQ. CDR3 size: 15 residues. V shed 3 bases and J shed 0 bases, with 11 bases lying between them. The CDR3 is CASSSGGASTDTQYF. DNA for the CDR3: TGCGCCAGCAGCTCTGGGGGGGCGAGCACAGATACGCAGTATTTT. The variable domain in full, completed from reference TRBV5-1 and TRBJ2-3, reads KAGVTQTPRYLIKTRGQQVTLSCSPISGHRSVSWYQQTPGQGLQFLFEYFSETQRNKGNFPGRFSGRQFSNSRSEMNVSTLELGDSALYLCASSSGGASTDTQYFGPGTRLTVL.

The chain joins TRBV18 to TRBJ2-3; D remains unclear. Per germline, CDR1 KGHSH and CDR2 LQKENI. Trimming pared 0 bases from V and 2 bases from J, leaving 3 bases between. The CDR3 loop spans 13 amino acids. CDR3 loop: CASSPPLTDTQYF. The CDR3 DNA reads as TGTGCCAGCTCACCACCCCTCACAGATACGCAGTATTTT.

V usage is TRBV28 and J usage is TRBJ1-3; maybe TRBD1 (6 bases). Trimming took off 6 bases at V and 0 bases at J, with 21 bases between the two ends. Germline values: CDR1 MDHEN, CDR2 SYDVKM. The CDR3 loop spans 18 amino acids. In DNA form, the CDR3 reads TGTGCCAGCAGCTATACACAAGGACAGAGCCTCTCTGGAAACACCATATATTTT. This translates into CASSYTQGQSLSGNTIYF.

The chain is built from TRBV12-5 and TRBJ2-1, with D perhaps matching TRBD1 (5 bases). Trimming pared 6 bases from V and 2 bases from J, leaving 14 bases between. Germline CDR1 and CDR2: LGHNT and FRNRAP. The CDR3 consists of 15 residues. CDR3 sequence reads: CASGEAAGPYNEQFF. The CDR3, as DNA: TGTGCTAGTGGAGAGGCGGCAGGGCCCTACAATGAGCAGTTCTTC.

The chain is built from TRBV14 and TRBJ2-1, with TRBD1 identical over 9 bases. The CDR3 contains 15 residues. Germline CDR1 SGHDN, CDR2 FVKESK. V dropped 4 bases and J dropped 4; count of bases not matched to a gene: 5. The CDR3 bases are TGTGCCAGCAGCCCTCGGGACAGGGCATACAATGAGCAGTTCTTC. This translates into CASSPRDRAYNEQFF.

This sequence joins TRBV7-3 and TRBJ2-5, with 7 bases identical to TRBD1. Per the germline V gene, CDR1 is SGHTA and CDR2 is FQGTGA. The ends lost 5 bases at V and 1 base at J; junction bases unmatched: 7. The CDR3 runs 15 residues. The CDR3, as DNA: TGTGCCAGCAGCCCGACAGGGACCATCCAAGAGACCCAGTACTTC. Amino acid sequence: CASSPTGTIQETQYF.

In its sample, this clone was seen once. The rearrangement links TRBV6-5 to TRBJ1-4, with no clear D. Between the trimmed V and J ends, which lost 6 bases and 3 bases, there was a span of 8 bases. The V gene's germline CDR1 is MNHEY and CDR2 SVGAGI. The CDR3 contains 13 residues. CDR3 loop: CASRGAANEKLFF. In nucleotides, the CDR3 is TGTGCCAGCAGAGGCGCGGCTAATGAAAAACTGTTTTTT.

The chain employs TRBV11-3 and TRBJ2-7; 8 nucleotides line up with TRBD1. The germline gives CDR1 SGHNT, CDR2 YENEEA. The CDR3 is 16 amino acids. V gave up 4 bases and J gave up 3 bases; unmatched junction bases: 11. The CDR3 DNA follows: TGTGCCAGCAGCTATCACCGGGACAGGCCGCTCTACGAGCAGTACTTC. This gives the protein CASSYHRDRPLYEQYF. Looking up the rest from reference TRBV11-3 and TRBJ2-7 gives the full variable domain: EAGVVQSPRYKIIEKKQPVAFWCNPISGHNTLYWYLQNLGQGPELLIRYENEEAVDDSQLPKDRFSAERLKGVDSTLKIQPAELGDSAVYLCASSYHRDRPLYEQYFGPGTRLTVT.

This clone was observed a few times. The gene calls are TRBV11-3 and TRBJ2-5; perhaps TRBD2 as D (5 bases). V was clipped by 4 bases and J by 1 base, with 10 bases between them. The CDR3 length is 14 residues. Germline V CDR1 and CDR2: SGHNT, YENEEA. The CDR3, as DNA: TGTGCCAGCAGCTCCCGGGGATTCCAAGAGACCCAGTACTTC. Translation: CASSSRGFQETQYF.

V gene TRBV4-2 combines with J gene TRBJ2-7; D may be TRBD2 (6 bases). V lost 0 bases and J 0 bases, leaving 12 bases between the germline ends. Germline V lookup: CDR1 LGHNA, CDR2 YNFKEQ. CDR3 size: 16 residues. Written as DNA, the CDR3 is TGTGCCAGCAGCCAAGATGGGGGGAGGCCCTCCTACGAGCAGTACTTC. Amino acid sequence: CASSQDGGRPSYEQYF.

The chain carries TRBV13 and TRBJ2-7; TRBD1 matches 8 bases. Germline assignment: CDR1 PRHDT and CDR2 FYEKMQ (reference sequence). This CDR3 has 15 amino acids. V lost 2 bases, J lost 3 bases, and 6 bases stayed unmatched. CDR3 bases: TGTGCCAGCAGCTTATTACCGGACAGGGACTACGAGCAGTACTTC. Encoded protein: CASSLLPDRDYEQYF.

The genes are TRBV15 and TRBJ2-3, with 9 bases aligning to TRBD1. The CDR3 is made up of 15 amino acids. The germline CDR1 and CDR2 sequences are LNHNV and YYDKDF (reference sequence). Losses at the gene ends were 2 bases for V and 4 bases for J; bases not matched to a gene: 4. CDR3 protein: CATSRSGQGSDTQYF. The CDR3 nucleotides read TGTGCCACCAGCAGATCGGGACAGGGCTCAGATACGCAGTATTTT.

This clone came up once. The rearrangement links TRBV6-5 to TRBJ1-6; no firm D call. Germline loops: CDR1 MNHEY, CDR2 SVGAGI. This CDR3 region has 16 residues. Trimming removed 2 bases from V and 8 bases from J, with 16 bases in between. CDR3 bases: TGTGCCAGCAGTTACGAGGTCCGAGCTACCCATTCACCCCTCCACTTT. Encoded protein: CASSYEVRATHSPLHF.

This clone was observed many times. The genes are TRBV7-9 and TRBJ2-4; 7 bases agree with TRBD1. This CDR3 spans 14 amino acids. Trimming removed 5 bases from V and 6 bases from J; junction bases left unmatched: 7. Germline V gene data show CDR1 as SEHNR and CDR2 as FQNEAQ (reference sequence). For the CDR3, the DNA is TGTGCCAGCAGCCCCACAGGGGATACAAACATTCAGTACTTC. It translates to CASSPTGDTNIQYF. Based on the CDR3 plus reference TRBV7-9 and TRBJ2-4, the full variable domain is DTGVSQNPRHKITKRGQNVTFRCDPISEHNRLYWYRQTLGQGPEFLTYFQNEAQLEKSRLLSDRFSAERPKGSFSTLEIQRTEQGDSAMYLCASSPTGDTNIQYFGAGTRLSVL.

Here the CDR3 DNA reads TGCGCCAGCAGCCCCCGACCATGGGGCGCTGGGACCCAGTACTTC. It is translated as CASSPRPWGAGTQYF. J is TRBJ2-5 and V is TRBV4-1, with D maybe TRBD1 (5 bases). CDR3 size: 15 residues. Germline V CDR1 and CDR2: MGHRA, YSYEKL. V was trimmed by 4 bases and J by 7 bases, leaving 19 bases between them.

The sample holds one count of this clone. The V and J genes are TRBV7-6 and TRBJ2-7, with TRBD2 matching 7 bases. J lost 3 bases, V lost 5 bases, and 7 bases had no gene match. Germline loops: CDR1 SGHVS, CDR2 FNYEAQ. The CDR3 extends over 14 amino acids. CDR3 in DNA: TGTGCCAGCAGCCTGGGGGGAGGGAGCTACGAGCAGTACTTC. Amino acids: CASSLGGGSYEQYF.

V and J are TRBV20-1 and TRBJ1-2; 7 positions match TRBD1. V was clipped by 3 bases and J by 2 bases; unmatched bases: 9. Germline CDR1 DFQATT, CDR2 SNEGSKA (reference sequence). CDR3 length: 15 residues. The CDR3 sequence: CSASRMDRRNYGYTF. CDR3 DNA: TGCAGTGCTAGTCGAATGGACAGGCGGAACTATGGCTACACCTTC.

The chain uses TRBV5-1 and TRBJ2-2; tentatively, D is TRBD2 (6 bases). This CDR3 has 16 residues. V was pared by 0 bases and J by 6 bases, with 15 bases between. The germline V gene encodes CDR1 SGHRS and CDR2 YFSETQ. CDR3 sequence (DNA): TGCGCCAGCAGCTTGGATGAGACTAGTATATCCGGGGAGCTGTTTTTT. It is translated as CASSLDETSISGELFF.

The chain has TRBV9 and TRBJ2-2, with 11 bases fitting TRBD2. Germline lookup yields CDR1 SGDLS and CDR2 YYNGEE. The CDR3 loop spans 17 amino acids. V dropped 4 bases and J dropped 3; count of bases not matched to a gene: 8. CDR3: CASSPGLAGGHTGELFF. The CDR3 DNA sequence: TGTGCCAGCAGCCCCGGGTTAGCGGGGGGGCACACCGGGGAGCTGTTTTTT.

The chain joins TRBV27 to TRBJ2-7, with 9 bases matching TRBD1. CDR3 size: 11 residues. V lost 4 bases, J lost 12 bases, and 4 bases stayed unmatched. Germline-derived CDR1 and CDR2 are MNHEY and SMNVEV (reference sequence). CDR3 bases: TGTGCCAGCAGTTCGGGACAGGGTCTGTACTTC. Translated, it gives CASSSGQGLYF.

The CDR3 is CASSLALGLAGGSEQYF. Written as DNA, the CDR3 is TGTGCCAGCAGCTTAGCGCTCGGACTAGCGGGAGGGAGCGAGCAGTACTTC. The chain has TRBV7-9 and TRBJ2-7; TRBD2 matches at 15 bases. V trimming: 0 bases; J trimming: 6 bases; junction bases outside the gene matches: 6. Germline V lookup: CDR1 SEHNR, CDR2 FQNEAQ (reference sequence). CDR3 length: 17 amino acids.

This sequence joins TRBV28 and TRBJ1-5, with 7 bases that match TRBD1. This CDR3 has 18 amino acids. Germline V gene data show CDR1 as MDHEN and CDR2 as SYDVKM. V was clipped by 7 bases and J by 1 base; unmatched bases: 16. The CDR3 DNA is TGTGCCAGCACCATCCGGGACAGCGGATTTTCAAGCAATCAGCCCCAGCATTTT. Protein: CASTIRDSGFSSNQPQHF.